The 13 T cell receptor beta chains below come from one sample, sequenced in a study of blood T cell repertoires in COVID-19. Generated by immunoSEQ multiplex PCR, the TCRdb table keeps only in-frame clones and is missing some. The sample carries around 78,000 clones, roughly 87% recorded once. The source material was peripheral blood. All receptors come from a woman aged 50 to 60 in a cohort sampled during active COVID-19.

The chain links TRBV5-1 to TRBJ1-2; 7 nucleotides agree with TRBD1. The V gene's germline CDR1 is SGHRS and CDR2 YFSETQ. Trimming removed 4 bases from V and 6 bases from J; junction bases left unmatched: 6. The CDR3 length is 13 residues. Here the CDR3 DNA reads TGCGCCAGCAGCACGGGACAGATGAATGGCTACACCTTC. Residues: CASSTGQMNGYTF. The full variable domain, its missing parts supplied by reference TRBV5-1 and TRBJ1-2, is KAGVTQTPRYLIKTRGQQVTLSCSPISGHRSVSWYQQTPGQGLQFLFEYFSETQRNKGNFPGRFSGRQFSNSRSEMNVSTLELGDSALYLCASSTGQMNGYTFGSGTRLTVV.

The chain couples TRBV3-1 (or the pseudogene TRBV3-2) to TRBJ2-3; 8 bases line up with TRBD2. Germline loops: CDR1 LGHDT, CDR2 YNNKEL (reference sequence). Unmatched junction bases numbered 7, after V lost 7 bases and J lost 4 bases. CDR3 length: 14 residues. Here the CDR3 DNA reads TGTGCCAGCACCGCAGCGGGAGTGCCAGATACGCAGTATTTT. Amino acid sequence: CASTAAGVPDTQYF.

V usage is TRBV10-2 and J usage is TRBJ2-2; TRBD2 agrees at 15 bases. Trimming removed 3 bases from V and 2 bases from J; junction bases left unmatched: 10. This CDR3 has 20 amino acids. In germline, CDR1 is WSHSY, CDR2 SAAADI. CDR3 DNA: TGCGCCAGCAGTGAAAAGGGGACTAGCGGGAGGCCGATTAACACCGGGGAGCTGTTTTTT. Translated, it gives CASSEKGTSGRPINTGELFF.

The chain joins TRBV20-1 to TRBJ2-3, with D perhaps TRBD2 (5 bases). CDR1 and CDR2 from the germline V gene are DFQATT and SNEGSKA (reference sequence). The CDR3 runs 11 residues. With 6 bases removed from V and 4 bases from J, the gap between germline ends came to 8 bases. CDR3 sequence reads: CSAPRADTQYF. CDR3 coding DNA: TGCAGTGCCCCGAGGGCAGATACGCAGTATTTT.

The table lists this clone with a count of one. This chain uses TRBV9 with TRBJ2-1, with TRBD2 matching 14 bases. The junction had 16 bases not matched to a gene; V was cut back by 7 bases and J by 4 bases. The germline V gene has CDR1 SGDLS and CDR2 YYNGEE. This CDR3 comprises 19 residues. CDR3 region: CASPARKGTSGSLYNEQFF. For the CDR3, the DNA is TGTGCCAGCCCCGCTAGGAAGGGGACTAGCGGGAGCCTATACAATGAGCAGTTCTTC. Full variable domain (missing parts from reference TRBV9 and TRBJ2-1): DSGVTQTPKHLITATGQRVTLRCSPRSGDLSVYWYQQSLDQGLQFLIQYYNGEERAKGNILERFSAQQFPDLHSELNLSSLELGDSALYFCASPARKGTSGSLYNEQFFGPGTRLTVL.

The chain links TRBV28 to TRBJ2-7; 13 bases are shared with TRBD2. This CDR3 contains 20 residues. J was trimmed by 3 bases and V by 2 bases; bases with no gene match: 16. Looked up from germline, CDR1 is MDHEN and CDR2 is SYDVKM. The CDR3 loop reads CASSLPQTGTLAGGVYEQYF. In nucleotides, the CDR3 is TGTGCCAGCAGTTTACCTCAGACAGGCACACTAGCGGGAGGGGTCTACGAGCAGTACTTC.

The chain has TRBV6-2 or TRBV6-3 and TRBJ1-4; D is undetermined. V lost 1 base, J lost 0 bases, and 18 bases lay in between. CDR3 size: 19 residues. Germline CDR1 and CDR2: MNHEY and SVGEGT. The CDR3 bases are TGTGCCAGCAGTTACTGGTACGTCCGAGGGTCTCCAACTAATGAAAAACTGTTTTTT. It is translated as CASSYWYVRGSPTNEKLFF.

V and J are TRBV28 and TRBJ1-1; TRBD1 agrees at 7 bases. CDR3 size: 13 residues. Per germline, CDR1 MDHEN and CDR2 SYDVKM. The V segment lost 6 bases and the J segment 8 bases; nucleotides outside the gene matches: 9. CDR3 in amino acids: CASSSQGSPEAFF. The DNA of the CDR3 is TGTGCCAGCAGCTCACAGGGGTCTCCCGAAGCTTTCTTT.

The J gene is TRBJ2-1, the V gene TRBV5-1; 13 nucleotides align to TRBD2. Trimming removed 4 bases from V and 6 bases from J; junction bases left unmatched: 7. CDR3 length: 16 residues. Germline-derived CDR1 and CDR2 are SGHRS and YFSETQ. Here the CDR3 reads CASSLRTSGSSNEQFF. CDR3 nucleotides: TGCGCCAGCAGCCTGAGGACTAGCGGGAGTAGCAATGAGCAGTTCTTC.

The chain recombines TRBV6-1 with TRBJ1-2, with a tentative D call TRBD1 (5 bases). The length of the CDR3 is 16 residues. V lost 1 base, J lost 6 bases, and 18 bases lay in between. CDR1 and CDR2 (germline): MNHNS, SASEGT. The CDR3 spells CASSEEGSGFGDGYTF. The CDR3 DNA reads as TGTGCCAGCAGTGAAGAGGGGTCCGGGTTTGGTGATGGCTACACCTTC.

This clone was observed once. The chain combines TRBV30 with TRBJ1-2; D possibly corresponds to TRBD1 (6 bases). V lost 1 base and J 5 bases, leaving 11 bases between the germline ends. In germline, CDR1 is GTSNPN, CDR2 SVGIG (reference sequence). This CDR3 contains 13 residues. The CDR3 nucleotides read TGTGCCTGGAGTGCGACAGGATTTTATGGCTACACCTTC. It is translated as CAWSATGFYGYTF.

This chain links TRBV19 with TRBJ2-3, with TRBD1 matching 8 bases. V gave up 6 bases and J gave up 8 bases; unmatched junction bases: 10. CDR3 length: 14 residues. Germline values: CDR1 LNHDA, CDR2 SQIVND (reference sequence). The CDR3 reads CASSTAWDRTTQYF. The CDR3 bases are TGTGCCAGTAGCACTGCGTGGGACAGGACTACGCAGTATTTT.

This clone was recorded once. The V call is TRBV6-5, the J call TRBJ2-7; D may be TRBD1 (5 bases). This CDR3 is 14 amino acids long. Trimming shortened V by 0 bases and J by 7 bases, and 13 bases separated the two germline ends. Germline V gene data show CDR1 as MNHEY and CDR2 as SVGAGI. The CDR3 is CASSYSRGLKEQYF. The DNA for the CDR3 is TGTGCCAGCAGTTACTCAAGGGGCTTAAAAGAGCAGTACTTC.